This T cell receptor beta chain came from a study of OX40 agonist ivuxolimab in advanced cancers. Study-level background: Prior anti-PD-1, anti-PD-L1 or anti-CTLA-4 therapy did not bar entry, and approximately 40% had some. General study points: Clonal expansion was among the lowest in partial responders at 0.1-3.0 mg/kg, especially CD8+. Antigen specificity of clonally expanded peripheral T cells was not established.

Libraries were prepared by immunoSEQ multiplex PCR; TCRdb keeps only in-frame clonotypes and omits some of them. The table has 60,000 or so clones, almost 95% seen once; the top ten hold 15% to 20%. V was shortened by 0 bases and J by 4 bases, with 10 bases between the two germline ends. The CDR3 loop spans 14 amino acids. Germline values: CDR1 SGHNT, CDR2 YYREEE (reference sequence). For this clone: The target antigen is unknown.

This sequence was found in an adult with an advanced solid tumor such as melanoma, head and neck, liver or kidney cancer. Sequences were derived from CD4+ or CD8+ T cells sorted from blood, sampled in a trial of the OX40 agonist ivuxolimab. The rearrangement joins TRBV5-4 to TRBJ1-2; D might be TRBD1 (5 bases). CDR3 region: CASSLVGQGYGYTF. In nucleotides, the CDR3 is TGTGCCAGCAGCTTGGTAGGCCAGGGCTATGGCTACACCTTC.